This T cell receptor (beta chain) was recovered during a study of blood T cell repertoires in COVID-19. Only one count was recorded for this clone. TCRdb's table, derived via immunoSEQ multiplex PCR, lists solely in-frame clones and lacks some. The table lists some 80,000 clones, 79% of them singletons. The sample comprised peripheral blood. The clonotype originates from a woman over 75 with active or convalescent COVID-19.

CDR3 nucleotides: TGTGCCAGCAGTGACTCGCAGGGGGTCTATGGCTACACCTTC. Translated, it gives CASSDSQGVYGYTF. The rearrangement joins TRBV6-4 to TRBJ1-2, with TRBD1 identical over 7 bases. This CDR3 spans 14 amino acids. J was trimmed by 4 bases and V by 0 bases; bases with no gene match: 2. Germline values: CDR1 MRHNA, CDR2 SNTAGT.